The 30 T cell receptor beta chains presented below share a single source sample, sequenced in a study. TCRdb processed the RT-PCR reads anew with MiXCR; each CDR3 protein has one entry. The profile shows almost 700,000 distinct CDR3 sequences, 13% to 15% of them singletons. The sequencing input was memory CD4+ T cells from blood. Receptor source: a female donor in good health, serving as a healthy control.

The gene calls are TRBV6-1 and TRBJ2-4; tentative D call: TRBD1 (6 bases). Trimming cost V 6 bases and J 2 bases, with 11 bases left between them. Per germline, CDR1 MNHNS and CDR2 SASEGT. This CDR3 comprises 14 residues. CDR3 sequence (DNA): TGTGCCAGCAGAACCGGGACAACCAAAAACATTCAGTACTTC. It translates to CASRTGTTKNIQYF.

The sample holds a few counts of this clonotype. This chain joins TRBV6-5 and TRBJ2-7; TRBD1 aligns across 8 bases. After removal of 2 bases from V and 5 bases from J, the junction contained 5 bases not matched to a gene. Germline CDR1 and CDR2: MNHEY and SVGAGI. This CDR3 comprises 14 residues. The CDR3 region is CASSYQLTGDEQYF. The CDR3 nucleotides read TGTGCCAGCAGTTACCAGTTGACAGGGGACGAGCAGTACTTC.

The chain uses TRBV5-5 and TRBJ1-3; 8 bases are shared with TRBD1. Germline loops: CDR1 SGHKS, CDR2 YYEKEE (reference sequence). The ends lost 2 bases at V and 4 bases at J; junction bases unmatched: 5. The length of the CDR3 is 15 residues. CDR3 coding DNA: TGTGCCAGCAGCTTCGGACAGGGAATGGGAAACACCATATATTTT. It is translated as CASSFGQGMGNTIYF.

This clonotype was detected ten times or more. The J gene is TRBJ2-3, the V gene TRBV7-9; D tentatively fits TRBD1 or TRBD2 (6 bases each). Germline V gives CDR1 SEHNR, CDR2 FQNEAQ (reference sequence). The CDR3 length is 16 residues. V lost 4 bases to trimming and J lost 0 bases, with 14 bases between them. The CDR3 here is CASSSRGGTSTDTQYF. In DNA form, the CDR3 reads TGTGCCAGCAGCTCCAGAGGGGGGACTAGCACAGATACGCAGTATTTT. Using reference TRBV7-9 and TRBJ2-3 for the parts outside the CDR3, the full variable domain is DTGVSQNPRHKITKRGQNVTFRCDPISEHNRLYWYRQTLGQGPEFLTYFQNEAQLEKSRLLSDRFSAERPKGSFSTLEIQRTEQGDSAMYLCASSSRGGTSTDTQYFGPGTRLTVL.

J is TRBJ1-3 and V is TRBV28, with 10 bases fitting TRBD1. This CDR3 comprises 15 residues. The V segment lost 6 bases and the J segment 4 bases; nucleotides outside the gene matches: 6. Germline CDR1 is MDHEN and CDR2 is SYDVKM. CDR3 sequence: CASRTGGSAGNTIYF. DNA for the CDR3: TGTGCCAGCAGGACAGGGGGCTCGGCAGGAAACACCATATATTTT.

The rearrangement links TRBV9 to TRBJ1-2; 7 bases agree with TRBD1. The CDR3 has 14 residues. V shed 3 bases, J shed 4 bases, and the junction held 6 bases outside the gene matches. Looked up from germline, CDR1 is SGDLS and CDR2 is YYNGEE. CDR3 loop: CASSASPGGYGYTF. CDR3 in DNA: TGTGCCAGCAGCGCCAGTCCAGGGGGCTATGGCTACACCTTC.

This chain connects TRBV5-1 to TRBJ2-2; TRBD1 agrees at 8 bases. Germline V gene sequence: CDR1 SGHRS, CDR2 YFSETQ. The CDR3 consists of 16 residues. J gave up 4 bases and V 3 bases, and 8 bases lay outside the gene matches. CDR3 residues: CASSWIAGGGTGELFF. CDR3 DNA sequence: TGCGCCAGCAGCTGGATCGCAGGGGGCGGCACCGGGGAGCTGTTTTTT.

V usage is TRBV20-1 and J usage is TRBJ1-5; D is ambiguous. CDR1 is DFQATT, CDR2 SNEGSKA, per germline (reference sequence). Trimming took off 3 bases at V and 4 bases at J, with 16 bases between the two ends. This CDR3 is 15 amino acids long. CDR3 sequence: CSASKNGMGNQPQHF. CDR3 sequence (DNA): TGCAGTGCTAGTAAGAATGGGATGGGAAATCAGCCCCAGCATTTT.

There are a few counts of this clonotype. The chain couples TRBV12-3 or TRBV12-4 to TRBJ1-2, with 9 bases identical to TRBD1. The CDR3 length is 13 residues. Unmatched junction bases numbered 5, after V lost 6 bases and J lost 6 bases. CDR3: CASSGTGTHGYTF. In nucleotides, the CDR3 is TGTGCCAGCAGCGGGACAGGGACCCATGGCTACACCTTC.

This clonotype was recorded a few times. This chain uses TRBV5-6 with TRBJ2-5, with 8 bases identical to TRBD2. Germline V CDR1 and CDR2: SGHDT, YYEEEE. This CDR3 has 14 amino acids. With V trimmed by 0 bases and J by 9 bases, 7 bases remained unmatched. CDR3 protein: CASSLVNSGGAQYF. CDR3 nucleotides: TGTGCCAGCAGCTTGGTTAACAGCGGGGGAGCCCAGTACTTC. Using reference TRBV5-6 and TRBJ2-5 for the parts outside the CDR3, the full variable domain is DAGVTQSPTHLIKTRGQQVTLRCSPKSGHDTVSWYQQALGQGPQFIFQYYEEEERQRGNFPDRFSGHQFPNYSSELNVNALLLGDSALYLCASSLVNSGGAQYFGPGTRLLVL.

This clonotype was counted a few times. The chain has TRBV5-1 and TRBJ2-3, with TRBD2 matching 8 bases. Unmatched junction bases numbered 6, after V lost 1 base and J lost 8 bases. The CDR3 length is 14 residues. Germline V CDR1 and CDR2: SGHRS, YFSETQ. CDR3 protein: CASSLNSGEGTQYF. The CDR3 region has the DNA TGCGCCAGCAGCTTGAATAGCGGGGAGGGTACGCAGTATTTT.

This clonotype was seen a few times. The V gene is TRBV2, the J gene TRBJ2-1, with 12 bases identical to TRBD2. CDR3 size: 13 residues. Trimming at V came to 7 bases and at J to 12 bases, leaving 7 bases not matched to a gene. CDR1 and CDR2 from the germline V gene are SNHLY and FYNNEI. Here the CDR3 reads CASKGLAGVRQFF. CDR3 nucleotides: TGTGCCAGCAAGGGACTAGCGGGTGTAAGGCAGTTCTTC.

This clonotype has at least ten counts. The chain has TRBV12-3 or TRBV12-4 and TRBJ2-7; 9 bases match TRBD2. V was pared by 6 bases and J by 5 bases, with 11 bases of the junction left unmatched. This CDR3 is 15 amino acids long. The CDR3 nucleotides are TGTGCCAGCAGAACGAGCGGGAGGTGGGGGGACGAGCAGTACTTC. This translates into CASRTSGRWGDEQYF.

The chain couples TRBV10-3 to TRBJ2-2, with TRBD1 as a possible D gene (6 bases). Trimming took off 3 bases at V and 4 bases at J, with 21 bases between the two ends. This CDR3 is built from 18 residues. Germline loops: CDR1 ENHRY, CDR2 SYGVKD. This CDR3 reads CAISDSVVAGASTGELFF. The DNA of the CDR3 is TGTGCCATCAGTGATTCTGTTGTGGCAGGGGCCAGCACCGGGGAGCTGTTTTTT.

This clonotype has a handful of counts. The chain recombines TRBV11-1 with TRBJ1-1; D is uncertain. The CDR3 length is 15 residues. Trimming shortened V by 6 bases and J by 5 bases, and 19 bases separated the two germline ends. Germline V lookup: CDR1 SGHAT, CDR2 FQDESV (reference sequence). The CDR3 sequence is CASSLADGPGTEAFF. The CDR3 coding sequence is TGTGCCAGCAGTTTGGCTGACGGACCTGGGACTGAAGCTTTCTTT.

The chain employs TRBV9 and TRBJ2-7; weak D call: TRBD1 (5 bases). Trimming left V 0 bases short and J 2 bases short, with 9 bases between. Per the germline V gene, CDR1 is SGDLS and CDR2 is YYNGEE. This CDR3 is built from 14 residues. CDR3 in amino acids: CASSVARQPYEQYF. As DNA, the CDR3 is TGTGCCAGCAGCGTAGCCAGACAGCCCTACGAGCAGTACTTC.

The V gene is TRBV20-1, the J gene TRBJ2-1; D is perhaps TRBD1 or TRBD2 (5 bases each). Germline V gene data show CDR1 as DFQATT and CDR2 as SNEGSKA (reference sequence). This CDR3 is built from 17 residues. The V end was cut by 1 base, the J end by 9 bases, with 25 bases between. The CDR3 here is CSARVRGVSIQSIEQFF. CDR3 in DNA: TGCAGTGCTAGAGTACGGGGCGTCAGCATCCAATCCATTGAGCAGTTCTTC.

DNA for the CDR3: TGTGCCAGCACTGCCCCCGGGACAGGGGATCACACCTTC. Translating gives CASTAPGTGDHTF. The chain joins TRBV2 to TRBJ1-2; 10 bases fit TRBD1. The CDR3 extends over 13 amino acids. V lost 7 bases to trimming and J lost 12 bases; unmatched junction nucleotides: 11. CDR1 is SNHLY and CDR2 is FYNNEI in the germline V gene.

This clonotype was detected only a few times. The genes are TRBV13 and TRBJ1-5; tentatively, D is TRBD1 (5 bases). The CDR3 is 17 amino acids. Germline V gene data show CDR1 as PRHDT and CDR2 as FYEKMQ (reference sequence). V was cut by 5 bases and J by 4 bases, with 21 bases left in between. This chain's CDR3 is CASSHSFRGDGNQPQHF. CDR3 DNA sequence: TGTGCCAGCAGCCATTCCTTTCGAGGGGACGGGAATCAGCCCCAGCATTTT.

This clonotype was recorded a few times. The chain employs TRBV20-1 and TRBJ1-1, with D hard to call. Trimming removed 3 bases at V and 10 bases at J, with 18 bases between. The CDR3 is made up of 13 amino acids. Germline values: CDR1 DFQATT, CDR2 SNEGSKA (reference sequence). The CDR3: CSARKAQNQGAFF. The CDR3 DNA sequence: TGCAGTGCTAGGAAAGCGCAGAACCAAGGAGCTTTCTTT.

This clonotype was seen ten or more times. Sequence at one end of the junction differs from germline and may be a read error. V usage is TRBV6-6 and J usage is TRBJ2-1, with 8 bases that match TRBD2. Germline CDR1 reads MNHNY; CDR2 reads SVGAGI (reference sequence). This CDR3 spans 17 amino acids. The DNA of the CDR3 is TGTGCCAGCAGTTACCATCCCGGGAGGGCCGGCTACGATGAGCAGTTCTTC. As protein: CASSYHPGRAGYDEQFF.

The chain couples TRBV5-1 to TRBJ2-1; 8 nucleotides align to TRBD1. V lost 4 bases and J lost 5; bases outside the gene matches: 8. CDR1 is SGHRS, CDR2 YFSETQ, per germline. This CDR3 has 15 amino acids. In DNA, the CDR3 is TGCGCCAGCAGCCAACGACAGGGGCCCGACAATGAGCAGTTCTTC. Its translation is CASSQRQGPDNEQFF.

This sequence joins TRBV24-1 and TRBJ1-2, with D unresolved. Germline loops: CDR1 KGHDR, CDR2 SFDVKD. Between the trimmed V and J ends, which lost 3 bases and 8 bases, there was a span of 15 bases. CDR3 length: 14 amino acids. This CDR3 reads CATSDPSTLRGYTF. In DNA, the CDR3 is TGTGCCACCAGTGATCCCTCGACCCTCCGGGGCTACACCTTC.

There are a few counts of this clonotype. In nucleotides, the CDR3 is TGTGCCACCAGTGATGGGGTAGCGGGCGGATACGGGGAGACCCAGTACTTC. Translated: CATSDGVAGGYGETQYF. V gene TRBV24-1 combines with J gene TRBJ2-5; 7 nucleotides match TRBD2. This CDR3 has 17 residues. Germline V gene sequence: CDR1 KGHDR, CDR2 SFDVKD. The V segment lost 3 bases and the J segment 5 bases; nucleotides outside the gene matches: 14.

This clonotype was detected a few times. The J gene is TRBJ2-3, the V gene TRBV7-9, with a possible D match to TRBD2 (5 bases). V was shortened by 5 bases and J by 2 bases, with 14 bases between the two germline ends. This CDR3 has 15 residues. Germline values: CDR1 SEHNR, CDR2 FQNEAQ (reference sequence). CDR3 amino acids: CASSPQRIPTDTQYF. The CDR3, as DNA: TGTGCCAGCAGCCCCCAGCGGATTCCCACAGATACGCAGTATTTT.

This clonotype showed up many times. The chain uses TRBV7-9 and TRBJ2-7, with a tentative D call TRBD1 (6 bases). Trimming cost V 3 bases and J 1 base, with 10 bases left between them. This CDR3 comprises 14 residues. The V gene's germline CDR1 is SEHNR and CDR2 FQNEAQ (reference sequence). The DNA of the CDR3 is TGTGCCAGCAGCTTCGCTACAGGGTCCTACGAGCAGTACTTC. Translating gives CASSFATGSYEQYF.

This clonotype turned up a few times. This chain links TRBV7-2 with TRBJ2-7; maybe TRBD2 (5 bases). Trimming pared 7 bases from V and 0 bases from J, leaving 16 bases between. This CDR3 is built from 15 residues. Germline CDR1 and CDR2: SGHTA and FQGNSA. The CDR3 bases are TGTGCCAGCACCTGGACCTCCGGACTCTCCTACGAGCAGTACTTC. Translation gives CASTWTSGLSYEQYF.

The V call is TRBV5-1, the J call TRBJ1-1; D remains unclear. This CDR3 spans 13 amino acids. The germline gives CDR1 SGHRS, CDR2 YFSETQ. With 3 bases removed from V and 3 bases from J, the gap between germline ends came to 9 bases. The CDR3 is CASSWSTDTEAFF. For the CDR3, the DNA is TGCGCCAGCAGCTGGAGCACTGACACTGAAGCTTTCTTT.

The chain links TRBV20-1 to TRBJ2-7; no firm D call. Trimming cost V 0 bases and J 4 bases, with 7 bases left between them. This CDR3 is built from 12 residues. Germline V gives CDR1 DFQATT, CDR2 SNEGSKA (reference sequence). The CDR3: CSARDFRYEQYF. The CDR3 nucleotides are TGCAGTGCTAGAGATTTTCGGTACGAGCAGTACTTC.

This clonotype showed up just a few times. The chain links TRBV3-1 to TRBJ2-7; TRBD1 might be the D (6 bases). CDR1 is LGHDT and CDR2 is YNNKEL in the germline V gene (reference sequence). The V end lost 0 bases, the J end lost 3 bases, and 9 bases lay between the germline ends. The CDR3 length is 14 residues. CDR3 nucleotide sequence: TGTGCCAGCAGCCAAGACGGACAGAGCTACGAGCAGTACTTC. Amino acids: CASSQDGQSYEQYF.